This record looks at one T cell receptor (beta chain) sequence and its context. The CDR3 sequence is 14 residues long. Per germline, CDR1 MNHEY and CDR2 SMNVEV (reference sequence). Between the trimmed V and J ends, which lost 4 bases and 3 bases, there was a span of 9 bases. TCRdb's copy holds only in-frame clones and misses some; the assay was immunoSEQ multiplex PCR. The profile shows over 950,000 clones, 70% to 85% of them singletons. The sample originates from a study of shared clonotypes between healthy human individuals. The gene calls are TRBV27 and TRBJ2-2; D is possibly TRBD2 (5 bases). Sequenced material: memory CD4+ T cells from PBMCs. Described subset: CD45RA-negative fraction. This TCR derives from a man aged 18-30 years in good health. Some clones in this sample may be carry-over from other donors' samples. The chain's CDR3 is CASSYGGDTGELFF. In DNA form, the CDR3 reads TGTGCCAGCAGTTATGGAGGCGACACCGGGGAGCTGTTTTTT.